The sequence of this T cell receptor (beta chain) was determined in a study of T cell responses to AZD1222 COVID-19 vaccine. The V segment lost 6 bases and the J segment 2 bases; nucleotides outside the gene matches: 8. This CDR3 comprises 15 residues. From germline, CDR1 is MDHEN and CDR2 SYDVKM. Libraries were prepared by immunoSEQ multiplex PCR; TCRdb keeps only in-frame clonotypes and omits some of them. The table lists fewer than 200,000 clones, about 86% of them singletons. For this clone: Antigen unknown.

Study outcomes and limitations: The span of vaccine-associated CD4 TCRs extended across spike, with dominance at 160-218 and 743-854. Repertoires in all cases were sampled only once the peak T cell response had passed. Nearly half of spike-specific TCRs reportedly target unmutated variant regions. Donors were largely white British and mainly female; clonal diversity was possibly underestimated.

The chain recombines TRBV28 with TRBJ2-5; TRBD2 matches at 8 bases. The source of this sequence is an adult in good health. The input for sequencing was peripheral blood, taken on day 0 of AZD1222 vaccination. CDR3: CASSLTSGQQETQYF. DNA for the CDR3: TGTGCCAGCAGCCTTACTAGCGGCCAACAAGAGACCCAGTACTTC.